Following are 8 T cell receptor beta chains from one sample sequenced in a study of blood T cell repertoires in COVID-19. Profiled with immunoSEQ multiplex PCR; TCRdb holds only in-frame clones, not every one. The sample has around 300,000 clones, about 85% seen once. Sequenced input: peripheral blood. Receptor source: a woman aged 45-59 years with active or convalescent COVID-19.

V is TRBV5-1 and J is TRBJ1-1; D unresolved. CDR1 is SGHRS, CDR2 YFSETQ, per germline. Trimming cost V 3 bases and J 4 bases, with 13 bases left between them. CDR3 length equals 14 residues. CDR3 residues: CASSYSAASTEAFF. The CDR3 coding sequence is TGCGCCAGCAGCTACTCTGCGGCAAGCACTGAAGCTTTCTTT. The full variable domain, its missing parts supplied by reference TRBV5-1 and TRBJ1-1, is KAGVTQTPRYLIKTRGQQVTLSCSPISGHRSVSWYQQTPGQGLQFLFEYFSETQRNKGNFPGRFSGRQFSNSRSEMNVSTLELGDSALYLCASSYSAASTEAFFGQGTRLTVV.

This chain joins TRBV19 and TRBJ2-2; 9 bases line up with TRBD2. Germline-derived CDR1 and CDR2 are LNHDA and SQIVND (reference sequence). V was clipped by 5 bases and J by 5 bases; unmatched bases: 6. The CDR3 contains 15 residues. In nucleotides, the CDR3 is TGTGCCAGTAGTCAGCGGGGGGCAAGGACCGGGGAGCTGTTTTTT. This codes for CASSQRGARTGELFF.

The rearrangement uses TRBV3-1 (or the pseudogene TRBV3-2) and TRBJ2-7; 9 bases line up with TRBD1. CDR3 length: 16 residues. Trimming at V came to 7 bases and at J to 2 bases, leaving 12 bases not matched to a gene. Germline values: CDR1 LGHDT, CDR2 YNNKEL (reference sequence). The CDR3 loop is CASTSSPGQGPYEQYF. The CDR3 region has the DNA TGTGCCAGCACCAGTTCACCGGGACAGGGCCCCTACGAGCAGTACTTC.

This clone was found many times. The chain has TRBV20-1 and TRBJ1-1; D is unclear. This CDR3 region has 12 residues. Trimming cost V 3 bases and J 7 bases, with 12 bases left between them. In germline, CDR1 is DFQATT, CDR2 SNEGSKA (reference sequence). CDR3 amino acids: CSASRDSYEAFF. The DNA of the CDR3 is TGCAGTGCTAGTCGGGATTCTTATGAAGCTTTCTTT.

This sequence joins TRBV28 and TRBJ1-1; unclear D gene. Germline V gives CDR1 MDHEN, CDR2 SYDVKM. V was shortened by 11 bases and J by 10 bases, with 20 bases between the two germline ends. This CDR3 has 12 residues. CDR3 in DNA: TGTGCCGCTAGAGCCCACCCCAAGCCAGCTTTCTTT. Its protein is CAARAHPKPAFF.

The chain is built from TRBV3-1 (or the pseudogene TRBV3-2) and TRBJ1-6; TRBD1 matches 7 bases. In germline, CDR1 is LGHDT, CDR2 YNNKEL (reference sequence). V dropped 6 bases and J dropped 7; count of bases not matched to a gene: 6. The CDR3 runs to 14 residues. CDR3 bases: TGTGCCAGCAGTTTCAGGGGGGAGAATTCACCCCTCCACTTT. Amino acid sequence: CASSFRGENSPLHF.

This chain connects TRBV25-1 to TRBJ1-3; D is undetermined. Germline V gives CDR1 MGHDK, CDR2 SYGVNS. This CDR3 has 17 residues. V shed 0 bases and J shed 0 bases, with 12 bases lying between them. As DNA, the CDR3 is TGTGCCAGCAGTGAATATCCGATGGGGAGCTCTGGAAACACCATATATTTT. Amino acid sequence: CASSEYPMGSSGNTIYF.

The table lists this clone with many counts. V is TRBV4-2 and J is TRBJ2-1; 11 bases match TRBD2. The CDR3 has 17 amino acids. V lost 4 bases, J lost 4 bases, and 9 bases stayed unmatched. Germline V lookup: CDR1 LGHNA, CDR2 YNFKEQ. The CDR3 region has the DNA TGTGCCAGCAGCCCCCTATTGGGGACTAGCGGTTACAATGAGCAGTTCTTC. Translating gives CASSPLLGTSGYNEQFF.